The 19 T cell receptor beta chains presented below share a single source sample, sequenced in a study of glioma-infiltrating T cells. The iRepertoire nested amplicon-rescue multiplex PCR amplified TCR alpha and beta CDR3s from RNA. Each CDR3 protein gets one entry after TCRdb re-called the multiplex PCR reads with MiXCR. Here the sample spans under 200,000 distinct CDR3 sequences, around 40% being singletons. The sequencing input was glioma tissue, nonneoplastic brain tissue, or PBMCs (not recorded which). These receptor sequences come from a human donor with low-grade glioma or glioblastoma, undergoing nonglioma brain surgery, or in good health (not recorded which).

Concerning this clonotype: One end of the junction fails to match germline, which may point to a read error. This chain uses TRBV28 with TRBJ1-1; the D is unclear. Germline lookup yields CDR1 MDHEN and CDR2 SYDVKM. This CDR3 comprises 14 residues. CDR3 nucleotide sequence: TGTGCCTTTCGTCCATCGGGGATGAACACTGAAGCTCTCTTT. This gives the protein CAFRPSGMNTEALF.

In this sample, this clonotype turned up once. This chain joins TRBV20-1 and TRBJ1-1; TRBD1 matches 12 bases. The CDR3 covers 14 residues. CDR1 DFQATT and CDR2 SNEGSKA come from the germline V gene (reference sequence). Germline trimming cut 4 bases from V and 3 bases from J; bases unmatched to any gene: 3. CDR3 nucleotide sequence: TGCAGTGCTACTAGGGACAGGGGGCACACTGAAGCTTTCTTT. It encodes CSATRDRGHTEAFF.

This clonotype was found many times. The CDR3 here is CSAREGFQGDEQYF. CDR3 sequence (DNA): TGCAGTGCTAGAGAAGGCTTCCAGGGCGACGAGCAGTACTTC. This chain links TRBV20-1 with TRBJ2-7, with D perhaps matching TRBD1 (5 bases). The CDR3 length is 14 residues. The ends were cut back, 0 bases at V and 5 bases at J, with 14 bases in the middle. Germline CDR1 and CDR2: DFQATT and SNEGSKA (reference sequence).

The chain joins TRBV2 to TRBJ2-1; 9 nucleotides line up with TRBD2. Trimming at V came to 4 bases and at J to 4 bases, leaving 8 bases not matched to a gene. Looked up from germline, CDR1 is SNHLY and CDR2 is FYNNEI. The CDR3 has 16 residues. The CDR3 DNA sequence: TGTGCCAGCAGTGGTTCCCAACTAGCGGGTTACAATGAGCAGTTCTTC. It yields the protein CASSGSQLAGYNEQFF.

A word on this clonotype: A read error may be the cause here, since a much bigger clone is one base away. This chain uses TRBV18 with TRBJ2-1, with D unclear. CDR1 is KGHSH and CDR2 is LQKENI in the germline V gene. The CDR3 spans 17 residues. V lost 3 bases to trimming and J lost 2 bases, with 17 bases between them. CDR3 amino acids: CASSPLDLIFPYNEQFF. The CDR3 nucleotides are TGTGCCAGCTCACCCCTGGACCTCATCTTCCCCTACAATGAGCAGTTCTTC.

To note about this clonotype: A much larger clone lies a single base off, so this may be a read error. This rearrangement joins TRBV7-6 to TRBJ1-4, with no clear D. The V end was cut by 1 base, the J end by 8 bases, with 8 bases between. Germline V gives CDR1 SGHVS, CDR2 FNYEAQ. There are 13 residues in the CDR3. The CDR3: CASSLVKDEKLFF. The CDR3 region has the DNA TGTGCCAGCAGCTTAGTGAAGGACGAAAAACTGTTTTTT.

The chain uses TRBV28 and TRBJ2-1; D not resolved. V was pared by 5 bases and J by 7 bases, with 12 bases between. CDR3 length equals 13 residues. Germline V CDR1 and CDR2: MDHEN, SYDVKM. CDR3: CASSIRRWNEQFF. The CDR3 DNA reads TGTGCCAGCAGTATTCGACGATGGAATGAGCAGTTCTTC.

V gene TRBV12-3 or TRBV12-4 combines with J gene TRBJ2-5, with 11 positions matching TRBD2. CDR3 size: 18 residues. Trimming removed 0 bases from V and 2 bases from J; junction bases left unmatched: 8. The CDR3 loop reads CASSLALGTSGQQETQYF. The CDR3 DNA follows: TGTGCCAGCAGTTTAGCGCTTGGGACTAGCGGTCAGCAAGAGACCCAGTACTTC.

In this sample, this clonotype turned up many times. The chain couples TRBV2 to TRBJ1-5, with TRBD1 identical over 8 bases. V trimming: 5 bases; J trimming: 7 bases; junction bases outside the gene matches: 7. CDR1 and CDR2 from the germline V gene are SNHLY and FYNNEI. The CDR3 contains 14 residues. CDR3: CASSFGQGNQPQHF. CDR3 nucleotides: TGTGCCAGCAGTTTTGGACAGGGTAACCAGCCCCAGCATTTT.

The V and J genes are TRBV14 and TRBJ1-1, with 8 positions matching TRBD2. Gene TRBJ2-2 matches the end of the DNA better, so the J call may be wrong. This CDR3 spans 13 amino acids. Germline lookup yields CDR1 SGHDN and CDR2 FVKESK. The CDR3 loop reads CACSGGESGELFF. The CDR3 DNA reads TGTGCCTGCTCGGGGGGGGAGTCCGGGGAGCTGTTTTTT.

Note on this clonotype: Being one base from a much bigger clone, this may be a read error. The rearrangement uses TRBV2 and TRBJ1-5; no firm D call. This CDR3 spans 11 amino acids. The V gene's germline CDR1 is SNHLY and CDR2 FYNNEI. As DNA, the CDR3 is TGTGCCAGCAGGGGCAATCAGCCCAAGCATTTT. Protein product: CASRGNQPKHF.

This clonotype was recorded once. The rearrangement uses TRBV19 and TRBJ1-5, with TRBD1 matching 8 bases. V was pared by 5 bases and J by 6 bases, with 6 bases of the junction left unmatched. This CDR3 contains 14 residues. The germline V gene encodes CDR1 LNHDA and CDR2 SQIVND (reference sequence). CDR3 region: CASSLGQGSQPQHF. CDR3 nucleotides: TGTGCCAGTAGTCTCGGACAGGGCTCTCAGCCCCAGCATTTT.

The rearrangement uses TRBV7-9 and TRBJ2-7; D may be TRBD1 (5 bases). Germline CDR1 SEHNR, CDR2 FQNEAQ (reference sequence). V lost 4 bases and J 2 bases, leaving 15 bases between the germline ends. CDR3 size: 15 residues. CDR3 coding DNA: TGTGCCAGCAGCTCCGGAAGAGTGACAGCCTACGAGCAGTACTTC. Its translation is CASSSGRVTAYEQYF.

This clonotype was observed at least ten times. The rearrangement uses TRBV6-4 and TRBJ2-1, with a weak D call TRBD2 (6 bases). V was clipped by 4 bases and J by 4 bases, with 14 bases between them. The CDR3 is 15 residues long. CDR1 is MRHNA and CDR2 is SNTAGT in the germline V gene. CDR3 protein: CASSALGGMYNEQFF. CDR3 sequence (DNA): TGTGCCAGCAGTGCCCTTGGCGGGATGTACAATGAGCAGTTCTTC.

About this clonotype: A single base separates this from a much larger clone, so it may be a read error. The V call is TRBV28, the J call TRBJ1-5; 11 bases match TRBD1. This CDR3 is built from 21 residues. In germline, CDR1 is MDHEN, CDR2 SYDVKM. Here the CDR3 reads CASTLLGQGAVGLYSNQPQHF. The CDR3 DNA reads as TGTGCCAGCACTTTACTCGGACAGGGGGCTGTTGGCCTATATAGCAATCAGCCCCAGCATTTT. The full variable domain, with the rest looked up from reference TRBV28 and TRBJ1-5, is DVKVTQSSRYLVKRTGEKVFLECVQDMDHENMFWYRQDPGLGLRLIYFSYDVKMKEKGDIPEGYSVSREKKERFSLILESASTNQTSMYLCASTLLGQGAVGLYSNQPQHFGDGTRLSIL.

Details on this clonotype: A much larger clone sits a single nucleotide away, making a read error possible. The gene calls are TRBV20-1 and TRBJ2-3, with a possible D match to TRBD2 (5 bases). CDR3 length: 17 residues. Germline V gives CDR1 DFQATT, CDR2 SNEGSKA (reference sequence). V lost 4 bases to trimming and J lost 12 bases, with 32 bases between them. The CDR3 spells CSAIARLSPSWLSYQYF. Here the CDR3 DNA reads TGCAGTGCTATCGCCCGCCTCTCGCCTAGCTGGTTATCCTATCAGTATTTT.

Turning to this clonotype: A single base separates this from a much larger clone, so it may be a read error. The genes are TRBV3-1 and TRBJ1-2; a weak D match, TRBD1 (5 bases). Trimming took off 1 base at V and 4 bases at J, with 25 bases between the two ends. Germline CDR1 LGHDT, CDR2 YNNKEL (reference sequence). This CDR3 region has 19 residues. In nucleotides, the CDR3 is TGTGCCAGCAGCCAAGTCTCACCGGGACTTTGGAAACAGGTCTATGGCTACACCTTC. This gives the protein CASSQVSPGLWKQVYGYTF. Full variable domain (missing parts from reference TRBV3-1 and TRBJ1-2): DTAVSQTPKYLVTQMGNDKSIKCEQNLGHDTMYWYKQDSKKFLKIMFSYNNKELIINETVPNRFSPKSPDKAHLNLHINSLELGDSAVYFCASSQVSPGLWKQVYGYTFGSGTRLTVV.

This clonotype was detected ten times or more. The V gene is TRBV12-3 or TRBV12-4, the J gene TRBJ1-1; the match to TRBD1 covers 7 bases. The CDR3 sequence is 14 residues long. Trimming at V came to 1 base and at J to 8 bases, leaving 7 bases not matched to a gene. CDR3 bases: TGTGCCAGCAGTTTAGAGTCGGGACAGATGGAAGCTTTCTTT. Translation: CASSLESGQMEAFF.

This chain uses TRBV12-3 or TRBV12-4 with TRBJ2-7, with a tentative D call TRBD2 (5 bases). With 3 bases removed from V and 1 base from J, the gap between germline ends came to 13 bases. This CDR3 region has 15 residues. Written as DNA, the CDR3 is TGTGCCAGCAGTTTGGAAGGAGGAGGTTCCTACGAGCAGTACTTC. Translation: CASSLEGGGSYEQYF.